The entry that follows covers one T cell receptor (beta chain) sequence. It was by 5'RACE template switching with UMIs that TCR beta cDNA was made. TCRdb re-called the 5' RACE reads and shows each CDR3 protein once, DNA omitted. This table lists approximately 420,000 distinct CDR3 sequences. In germline, CDR1 is LNHNV, CDR2 YYDKDF (reference sequence). The CDR3 spans 14 residues. This sample is part of a study of T cells expressing NK-cell markers. Study in general: Beta-chain profiling covered CD3+CD56+NKG2C+, CD3+CD56+NKG2C- and CD3+CD56-NKG2C+ sorted subsets. The eight sequenced donors comprised seven who were HCMV-seropositive and one who was seronegative.

Sequenced sample: blood T cells: a sorted CD56 or NKG2C T cell subset, CD4+ or CD8+ T cells, or bulk PBMC T cells (not recorded which). The V and J genes are TRBV15 and TRBJ1-1. The clonotype comes from a woman aged 45-65 years in good health. The CDR3 spells CATSAAERVTEAFF.